This TCR beta chain was sequenced for a study of T cell changes during pregnancy in multiple sclerosis (dated by TCRdb to between 2018 and 2021). For the wider study: The study examined how the T cell repertoire changed over the course of pregnancy in women with multiple sclerosis.

Of note for this clone: What this receptor recognizes is not known. Qualities for individual bases were not recorded, and no much larger clone is one base off.

CDR1 and CDR2 are drawn from the germline V gene (reference sequence): GTSNPN, SVGIG. Trimming costs V 5 bases and J 8 bases, and their ends lie 19 bases apart. Including cysteine and phenylalanine, the CDR3 has 14 amino acids. Only CDR3 DNA is held: 42 bases, read in frame from base 1. Libraries were made using the immunoSEQ multiplex PCR assay. TCRdb carries this immuneACCESS record with in-frame sequences only. Its versions omit some clonotypes, under half of them owing to an unresolved V gene in the studies checked, with the rest unexplained. This sample is represented by about 99,000 clones; around nine tenths of them were singletons. The top ten constitute about 0.88% of the sample.

The receptor was isolated from a female donor with multiple sclerosis, enrolled in a pregnancy study. The sample consisted of peripheral blood, taken after pregnancy. Recombination linked TRBV30 to TRBJ2-1; TRBD2 could be the D gene, as 7 bases match. The CDR3 has the sequence CAWSRGGPVDEQFF. The DNA reads as follows: TGTGCCTGGTCTAGGGGGGGCCCCGTTGATGAGCAGTTCTTC.